This T cell receptor (beta chain) originates from a study of STAT5B mutations in CD4+ large granular lymphocyte leukemia. This clone was picked up a small number of times. The CDR3 sequence is 14 residues long. Germline V gene sequence: CDR1 ENHRY, CDR2 SYGVKD. Deletions cut 3 bases from V and 4 bases from J, with 9 bases between. The protocol was immunoSEQ multiplex PCR, while the TCRdb copy is restricted to in-frame clones and leaves out a portion. This sample has tens of thousands of clones, with about 79% found just once. The sequencing sample was made of CD4+ T cells from blood buffy coats. The sequence derives from a human donor in good health. V and J are TRBV10-3 and TRBJ2-2; no clear D gene. The CDR3 DNA is TGTGCCATCAGTGACCCGGGCGGCACCGGGGAGCTGTTTTTT. This encodes CAISDPGGTGELFF.